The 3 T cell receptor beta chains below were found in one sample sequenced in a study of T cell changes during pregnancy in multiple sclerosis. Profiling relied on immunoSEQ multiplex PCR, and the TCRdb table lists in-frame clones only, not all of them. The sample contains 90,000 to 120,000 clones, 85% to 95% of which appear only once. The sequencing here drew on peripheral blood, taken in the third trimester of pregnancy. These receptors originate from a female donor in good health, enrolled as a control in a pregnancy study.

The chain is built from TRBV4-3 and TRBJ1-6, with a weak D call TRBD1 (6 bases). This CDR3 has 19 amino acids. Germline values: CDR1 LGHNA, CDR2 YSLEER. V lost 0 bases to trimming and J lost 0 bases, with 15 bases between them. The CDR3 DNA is TGCGCCAGCAGCCAAGAATCCCAGGGGTCCAGCTCCTATAATTCACCCCTCCACTTT. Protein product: CASSQESQGSSSYNSPLHF.

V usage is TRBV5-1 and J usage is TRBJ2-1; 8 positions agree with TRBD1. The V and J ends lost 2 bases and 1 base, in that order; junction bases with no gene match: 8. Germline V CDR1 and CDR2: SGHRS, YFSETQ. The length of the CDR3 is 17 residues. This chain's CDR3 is CASSLPKTGDSYNEQFF. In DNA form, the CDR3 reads TGCGCCAGCAGCTTACCAAAGACAGGGGATTCCTACAATGAGCAGTTCTTC. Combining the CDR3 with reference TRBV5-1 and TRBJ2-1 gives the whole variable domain KAGVTQTPRYLIKTRGQQVTLSCSPISGHRSVSWYQQTPGQGLQFLFEYFSETQRNKGNFPGRFSGRQFSNSRSEMNVSTLELGDSALYLCASSLPKTGDSYNEQFFGPGTRLTVL.

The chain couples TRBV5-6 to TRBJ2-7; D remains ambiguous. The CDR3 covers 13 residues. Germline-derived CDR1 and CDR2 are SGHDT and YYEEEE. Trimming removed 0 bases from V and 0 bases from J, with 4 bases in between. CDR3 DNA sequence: TGTGCCAGCAGCTTGGGCTACTCCTACGAGCAGTACTTC. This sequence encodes CASSLGYSYEQYF. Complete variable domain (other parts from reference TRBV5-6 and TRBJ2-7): DAGVTQSPTHLIKTRGQQVTLRCSPKSGHDTVSWYQQALGQGPQFIFQYYEEEERQRGNFPDRFSGHQFPNYSSELNVNALLLGDSALYLCASSLGYSYEQYFGPGTRLTVT.